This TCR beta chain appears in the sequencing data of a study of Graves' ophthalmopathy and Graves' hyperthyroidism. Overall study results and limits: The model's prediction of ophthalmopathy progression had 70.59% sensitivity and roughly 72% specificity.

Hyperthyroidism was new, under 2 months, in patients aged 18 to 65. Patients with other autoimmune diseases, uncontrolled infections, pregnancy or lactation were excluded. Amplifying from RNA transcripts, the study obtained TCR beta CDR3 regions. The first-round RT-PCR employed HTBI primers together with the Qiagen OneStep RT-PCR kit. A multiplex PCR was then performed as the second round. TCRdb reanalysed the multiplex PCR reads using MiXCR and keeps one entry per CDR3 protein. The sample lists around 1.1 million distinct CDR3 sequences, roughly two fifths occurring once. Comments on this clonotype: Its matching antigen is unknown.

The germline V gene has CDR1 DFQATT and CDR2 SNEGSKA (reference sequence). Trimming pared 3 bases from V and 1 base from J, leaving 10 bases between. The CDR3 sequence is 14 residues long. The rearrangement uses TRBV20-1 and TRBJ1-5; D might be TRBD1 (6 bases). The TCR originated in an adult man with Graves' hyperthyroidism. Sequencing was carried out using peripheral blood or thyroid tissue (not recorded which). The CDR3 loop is CSARGHMSNQPQHF. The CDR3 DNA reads TGCAGTGCTAGGGGACATATGAGCAATCAGCCCCAGCATTTT.